This T cell receptor (beta chain) emerged from a study of OX40 agonist ivuxolimab in advanced cancers. Study-level background: Anti-PD-1, anti-PD-L1 or anti-CTLA-4 therapy given earlier was allowed, and 40% had some. General study findings and limits: At 0.1 to 3.0 mg/kg and by week 6, CD4+ and CD8+ T cells in the blood had expanded clonally.

The germline V gene has CDR1 LNHNV and CDR2 YYDKDF (reference sequence). Trimming removed 5 bases from V and 0 bases from J, with 17 bases in between. The CDR3 consists of 16 residues. This clone was recorded only once. Antigen: not known. Repertoires were generated with immunoSEQ multiplex PCR, while TCRdb's copy carries only in-frame clones and drops some. The sample yields about 35,000 clones, 92% seen once. The chain employs TRBV15 and TRBJ2-7; D not certain. This clonotype was obtained from an adult with an advanced solid tumor such as melanoma, head and neck, liver or kidney cancer. The sample here was CD4+ or CD8+ T cells sorted from blood, taken in a trial of the OX40 agonist ivuxolimab. CDR3 amino acids: CATSLGRQPGSYEQYF. In DNA, the CDR3 is TGTGCCACCAGCTTAGGTAGGCAGCCGGGCTCCTACGAGCAGTACTTC.